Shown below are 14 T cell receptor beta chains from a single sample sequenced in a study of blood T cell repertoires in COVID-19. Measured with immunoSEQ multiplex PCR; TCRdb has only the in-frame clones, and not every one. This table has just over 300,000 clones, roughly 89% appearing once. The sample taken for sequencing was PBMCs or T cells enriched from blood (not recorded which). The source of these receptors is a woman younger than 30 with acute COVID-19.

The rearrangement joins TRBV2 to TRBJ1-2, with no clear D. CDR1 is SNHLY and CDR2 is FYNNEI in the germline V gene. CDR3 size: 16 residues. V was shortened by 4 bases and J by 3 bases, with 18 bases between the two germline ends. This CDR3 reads CASSGSVPGSYYGYTF. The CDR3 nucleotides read TGTGCCAGCAGTGGGTCCGTTCCGGGTTCCTACTATGGCTACACCTTC. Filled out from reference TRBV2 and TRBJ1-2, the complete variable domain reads EPEVTQTPSHQVTQMGQEVILRCVPISNHLYFYWYRQILGQKVEFLVSFYNNEISEKSEIFDDQFSVERPDGSNFTLKIRSTKLEDSAMYFCASSGSVPGSYYGYTFGSGTRLTVV.

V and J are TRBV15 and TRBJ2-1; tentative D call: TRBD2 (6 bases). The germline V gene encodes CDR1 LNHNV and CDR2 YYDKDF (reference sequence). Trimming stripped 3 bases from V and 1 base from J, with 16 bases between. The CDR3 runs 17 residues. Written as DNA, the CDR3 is TGTGCCACCAGCAGGTCCGTTCGCCTAGCGTCCTACAATGAGCAGTTCTTC. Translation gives CATSRSVRLASYNEQFF.

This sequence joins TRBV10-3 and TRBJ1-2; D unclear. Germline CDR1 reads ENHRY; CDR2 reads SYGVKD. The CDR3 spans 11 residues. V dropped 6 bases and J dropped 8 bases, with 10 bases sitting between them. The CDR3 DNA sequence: TGTGCCATCAGCCAGGATTACGGCTACACCTTC. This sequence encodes CAISQDYGYTF.

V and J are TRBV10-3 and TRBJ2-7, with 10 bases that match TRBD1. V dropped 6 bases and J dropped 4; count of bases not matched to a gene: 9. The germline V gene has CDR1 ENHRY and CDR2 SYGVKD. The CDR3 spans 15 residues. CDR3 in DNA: TGTGCCATCAGGGAGGACAGGGGGAACAGTTACGAGCAGTACTTC. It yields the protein CAIREDRGNSYEQYF.

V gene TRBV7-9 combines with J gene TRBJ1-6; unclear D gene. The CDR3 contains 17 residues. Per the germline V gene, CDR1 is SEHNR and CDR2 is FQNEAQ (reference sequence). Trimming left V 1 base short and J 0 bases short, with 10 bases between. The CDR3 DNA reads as TGTGCCAGCAGCTTAGTAACGGGGAGCTCCTATAATTCACCCCTCCACTTT. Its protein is CASSLVTGSSYNSPLHF.

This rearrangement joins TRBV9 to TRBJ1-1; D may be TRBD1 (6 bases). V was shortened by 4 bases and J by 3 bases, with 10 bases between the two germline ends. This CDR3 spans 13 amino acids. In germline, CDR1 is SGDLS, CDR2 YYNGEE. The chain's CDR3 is CASSTGRDTEAFF. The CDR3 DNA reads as TGTGCCAGCAGCACAGGGAGGGACACTGAAGCTTTCTTT.

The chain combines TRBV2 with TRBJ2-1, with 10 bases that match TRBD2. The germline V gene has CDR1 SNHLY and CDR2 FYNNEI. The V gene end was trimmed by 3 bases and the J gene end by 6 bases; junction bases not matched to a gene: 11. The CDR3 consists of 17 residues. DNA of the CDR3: TGTGCCAGCAGTGATAATTGGCGTCTAGCGGGAGTCAATGAGCAGTTCTTC. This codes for CASSDNWRLAGVNEQFF.

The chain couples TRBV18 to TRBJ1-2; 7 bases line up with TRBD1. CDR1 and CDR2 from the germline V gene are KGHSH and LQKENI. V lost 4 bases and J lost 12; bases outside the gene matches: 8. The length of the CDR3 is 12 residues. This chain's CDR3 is CASSLTDRTHTF. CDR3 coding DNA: TGTGCCAGCTCACTCACGGACAGGACCCACACCTTC.

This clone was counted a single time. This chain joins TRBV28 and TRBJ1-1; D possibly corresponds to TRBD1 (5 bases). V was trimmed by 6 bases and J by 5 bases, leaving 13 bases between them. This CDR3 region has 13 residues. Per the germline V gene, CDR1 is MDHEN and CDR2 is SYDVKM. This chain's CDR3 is CASSMGGRTEAFF. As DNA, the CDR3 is TGTGCCAGCAGCATGGGGGGGAGGACTGAAGCTTTCTTT. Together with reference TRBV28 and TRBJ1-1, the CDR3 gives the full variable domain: DVKVTQSSRYLVKRTGEKVFLECVQDMDHENMFWYRQDPGLGLRLIYFSYDVKMKEKGDIPEGYSVSREKKERFSLILESASTNQTSMYLCASSMGGRTEAFFGQGTRLTVV.

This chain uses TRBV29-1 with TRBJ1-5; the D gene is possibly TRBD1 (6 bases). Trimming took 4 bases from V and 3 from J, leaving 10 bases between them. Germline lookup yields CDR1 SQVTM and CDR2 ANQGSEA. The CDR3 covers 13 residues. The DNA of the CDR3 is TGCAGCGTTGTCAGGACAGCCAATCAGCCCCAGCATTTT. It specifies CSVVRTANQPQHF. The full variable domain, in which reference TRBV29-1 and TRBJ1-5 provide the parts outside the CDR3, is SAVISQKPSRDICQRGTSLTIQCQVDSQVTMMFWYRQQPGQSLTLIATANQGSEATYESGFVIDKFPISRPNLTFSTLTVSNMSPEDSSIYLCSVVRTANQPQHFGDGTRLSIL.

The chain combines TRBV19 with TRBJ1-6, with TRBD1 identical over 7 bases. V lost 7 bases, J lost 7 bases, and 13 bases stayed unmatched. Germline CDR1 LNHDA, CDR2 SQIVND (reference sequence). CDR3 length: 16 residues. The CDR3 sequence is CASNWKGGQMNSPLHF. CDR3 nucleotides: TGTGCCAGTAATTGGAAGGGGGGACAGATGAATTCACCCCTCCACTTT.

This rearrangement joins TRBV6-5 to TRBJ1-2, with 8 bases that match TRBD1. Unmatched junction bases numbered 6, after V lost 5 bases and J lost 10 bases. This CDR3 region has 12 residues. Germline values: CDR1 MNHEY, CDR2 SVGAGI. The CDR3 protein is CASSPGGASYTF. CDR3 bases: TGTGCCAGCAGTCCAGGGGGCGCTTCCTACACCTTC.

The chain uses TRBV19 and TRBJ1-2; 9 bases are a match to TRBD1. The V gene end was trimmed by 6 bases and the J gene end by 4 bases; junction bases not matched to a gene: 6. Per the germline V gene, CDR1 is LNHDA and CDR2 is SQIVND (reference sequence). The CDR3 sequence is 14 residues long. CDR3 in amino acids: CASSRGQGTYGYTF. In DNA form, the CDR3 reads TGTGCCAGTAGCCGCGGACAGGGGACCTATGGCTACACCTTC.

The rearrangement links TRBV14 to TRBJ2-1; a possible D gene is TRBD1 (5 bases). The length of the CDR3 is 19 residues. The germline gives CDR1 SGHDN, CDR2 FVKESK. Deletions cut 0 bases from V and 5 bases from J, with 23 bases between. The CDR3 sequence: CASSQERGSLELGHNEQFF. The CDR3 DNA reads TGTGCCAGCAGCCAAGAGCGCGGCAGTTTGGAATTGGGGCACAATGAGCAGTTCTTC.